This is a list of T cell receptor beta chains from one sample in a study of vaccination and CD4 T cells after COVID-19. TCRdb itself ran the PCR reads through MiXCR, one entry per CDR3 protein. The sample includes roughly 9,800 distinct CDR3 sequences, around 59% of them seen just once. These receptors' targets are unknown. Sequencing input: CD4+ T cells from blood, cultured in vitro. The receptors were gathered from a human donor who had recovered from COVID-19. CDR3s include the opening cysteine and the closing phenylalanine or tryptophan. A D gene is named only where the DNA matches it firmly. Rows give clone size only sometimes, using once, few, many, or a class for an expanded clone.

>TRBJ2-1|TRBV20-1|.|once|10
CSAKNGEQFF
TGCAGTGCTAAAAACGGAGAGCAGTTCTTC
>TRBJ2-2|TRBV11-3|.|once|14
CASRPDLRTGELFF
TGTGCCAGCAGGCCGGACTTGCGCACCGGGGAGCTGTTTTTT
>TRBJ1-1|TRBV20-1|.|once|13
CSAPPGVNTEAFF
TGCAGTGCCCCCCCAGGGGTGAACACTGAAGCTTTCTTT
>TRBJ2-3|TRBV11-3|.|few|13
CASSLPGTDTQYF
TGTGCCAGCAGCTTGCCGGGTACCGATACGCAGTATTTT
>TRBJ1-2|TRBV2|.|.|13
CASSQAINYGYTF
TGTGCCAGCTCACAGGCAATTAACTATGGCTACACCTTC
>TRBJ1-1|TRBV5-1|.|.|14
CASSPYGGETEAFF
TGCGCCAGCAGCCCGTATGGGGGTGAGACTGAAGCTTTCTTT
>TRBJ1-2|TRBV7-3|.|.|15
CASSTRELLNYGYTF
TGTGCCAGCAGCACCCGGGAACTCCTTAACTATGGCTACACCTTC
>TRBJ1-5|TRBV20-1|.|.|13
CSATQGPDQPQHF
TGCAGTGCTACTCAGGGACCTGATCAGCCCCAGCATTTT
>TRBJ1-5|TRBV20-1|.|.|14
CSATGIAGNQPQHF
TGCAGTGCTACCGGGATAGCTGGCAATCAGCCCCAGCATTTT
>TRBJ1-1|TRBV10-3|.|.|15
CAISRPGEANTEAFF
TGTGCCATCAGTCGGCCGGGGGAGGCGAACACTGAAGCTTTCTTT
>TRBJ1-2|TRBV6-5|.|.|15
CASSYSTANNYGYTF
TGTGCCAGCAGTTACTCGACGGCGAACAACTATGGCTACACCTTC
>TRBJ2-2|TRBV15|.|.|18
CATSRDPATSPRTGELFF
TGTGCCACCAGCAGAGATCCGGCGACCTCCCCTCGGACCGGGGAGCTGTTTTTT
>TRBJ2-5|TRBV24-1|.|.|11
CATSDFETQYF
TGTGCCACCAGTGATTTCGAGACCCAGTACTTC
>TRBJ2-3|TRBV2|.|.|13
CASRVLAEDTQYF
TGTGCCAGCAGGGTACTGGCCGAAGATACGCAGTATTTT
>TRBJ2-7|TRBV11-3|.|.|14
CASSLGGSHYEQYF
TGTGCCAGCAGCTTAGGGGGATCCCACTACGAGCAGTACTTC
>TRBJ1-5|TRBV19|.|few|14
CASTSGAQRGPQHF
.
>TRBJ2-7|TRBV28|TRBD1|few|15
CASSSPGTGGPEQYF
TGTGCCAGCAGTTCGCCCGGGACAGGGGGCCCCGAGCAGTACTTC
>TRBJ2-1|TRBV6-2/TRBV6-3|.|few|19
CASSYSLRTGISSYNEQFF
TGTGCCAGCAGTTACTCGTTACGGACGGGAATAAGCTCCTACAATGAGCAGTTCTTC
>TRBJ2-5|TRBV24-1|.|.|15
CATSDVRGGGETQYF
TGTGCCACCAGTGACGTACGGGGAGGGGGAGAGACCCAGTACTTC
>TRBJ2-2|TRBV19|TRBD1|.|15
CASRPGTEITGELFF
TGTGCCAGTAGGCCCGGGACAGAAATCACCGGGGAGCTGTTTTTT
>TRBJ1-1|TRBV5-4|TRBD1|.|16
CASSSLRTGKNTEAFF
TGTGCCAGCAGCTCCCTCAGGACAGGGAAGAACACTGAAGCTTTCTTT
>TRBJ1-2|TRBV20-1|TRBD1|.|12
CSANLPGGGYTF
TGCAGTGCTAATCTCCCAGGGGGCGGCTACACCTTC
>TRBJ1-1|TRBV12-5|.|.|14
CASGLNLQGSEAFF
TGTGCTAGTGGTTTGAACCTACAGGGTAGCGAAGCTTTCTTT
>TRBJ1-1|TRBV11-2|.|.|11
CASSPNTEAFF
TGTGCCAGCAGCCCGAACACTGAAGCTTTCTTT
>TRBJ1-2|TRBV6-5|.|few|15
CASSYVAGGGYGYTF
TGTGCCAGCAGTTACGTGGCGGGGGGCGGCTATGGCTACACCTTC
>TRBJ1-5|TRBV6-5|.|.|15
CASSYSGIPNQPQHF
TGTGCCAGCAGTTACTCAGGGATTCCTAATCAGCCCCAGCATTTT
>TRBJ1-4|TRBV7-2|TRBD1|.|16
CASSLGQAGQGGKLFF
TGTGCCAGCAGCTTAGGACAGGCGGGACAGGGTGGAAAACTGTTTTTT
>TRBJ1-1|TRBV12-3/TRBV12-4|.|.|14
CASSLQPGRIEAFF
TGTGCCAGCAGCCTACAGCCAGGGCGTATTGAGGCTTTCTTT
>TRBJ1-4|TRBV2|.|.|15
CASILGQTTNEKLFF
TGTGCCAGCATACTCGGACAGACAACTAATGAAAAACTGTTTTTT
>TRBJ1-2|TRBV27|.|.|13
CASSLSAWDGYTF
TGTGCCAGCAGTTTATCTGCCTGGGATGGCTACACCTTC
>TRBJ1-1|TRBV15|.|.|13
CATSRDLNTEAFF
TGTGCCACCAGCAGGGATCTGAACACTGAAGCTTTCTTT
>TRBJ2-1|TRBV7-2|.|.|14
CASSFREPYNEQFF
TGTGCCAGCAGCTTCAGAGAGCCCTACAATGAGCAGTTCTTC
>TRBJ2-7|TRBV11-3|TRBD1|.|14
CASSLAGQNYEQYF
TGTGCCAGCAGCTTAGCGGGACAGAACTACGAGCAGTACTTC
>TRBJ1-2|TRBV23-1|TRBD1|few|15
CASSHRRRDSYGYTF
TGCGCCAGCAGTCACCGACGACGGGACAGCTATGGCTACACCTTC
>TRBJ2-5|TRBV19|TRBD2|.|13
CASSTSGRETQYF
TGTGCCAGTAGTACTAGCGGGAGGGAGACCCAGTACTTC
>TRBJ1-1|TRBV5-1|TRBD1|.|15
CASSWGDRGNTEAFF
TGCGCCAGCAGCTGGGGGGACAGGGGCAACACTGAAGCTTTCTTT
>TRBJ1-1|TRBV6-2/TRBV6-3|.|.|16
CASSYGAGWGETEAFF
TGTGCCAGCAGTTATGGAGCAGGGTGGGGGGAAACTGAAGCTTTCTTT
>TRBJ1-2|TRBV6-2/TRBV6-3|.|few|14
CASSKRGLYYGYTF
TGTGCCAGCAGCAAACGTGGGTTGTACTATGGCTACACCTTC
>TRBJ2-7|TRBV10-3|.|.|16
CAISESLPGLKYEQYF
TGTGCCATCAGTGAGTCGCTTCCAGGGTTAAAATACGAGCAGTACTTC
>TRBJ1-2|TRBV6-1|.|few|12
CASRTGGEDYTF
TGTGCCAGCAGAACGGGGGGAGAAGACTACACCTTC
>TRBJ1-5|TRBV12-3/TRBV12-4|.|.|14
CASSFSGNNQPQHF
TGTGCCAGCAGTTTTTCTGGGAACAATCAGCCCCAGCATTTT
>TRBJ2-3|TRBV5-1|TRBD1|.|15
CASSLGQGGTDTQYF
TGCGCCAGCAGCTTGGGACAGGGGGGCACAGATACGCAGTATTTT
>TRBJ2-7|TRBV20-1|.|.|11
CSASRSDEQYF
TGCAGTGCTAGTCGGTCGGACGAGCAGTACTTC
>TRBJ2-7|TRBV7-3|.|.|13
CASSLTGPDEQYF
TGTGCCAGCAGCTTAACAGGGCCGGACGAGCAGTACTTC
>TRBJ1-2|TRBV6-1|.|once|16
CATTREGGPKRYGYTF
TGTGCCACTACACGGGAGGGGGGGCCTAAACGCTATGGCTACACCTTC
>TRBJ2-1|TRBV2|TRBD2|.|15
CASRLSGGSGRPEFF
TGTGCCAGCCGTCTGTCTGGGGGTAGCGGGCGACCCGAGTTCTTC